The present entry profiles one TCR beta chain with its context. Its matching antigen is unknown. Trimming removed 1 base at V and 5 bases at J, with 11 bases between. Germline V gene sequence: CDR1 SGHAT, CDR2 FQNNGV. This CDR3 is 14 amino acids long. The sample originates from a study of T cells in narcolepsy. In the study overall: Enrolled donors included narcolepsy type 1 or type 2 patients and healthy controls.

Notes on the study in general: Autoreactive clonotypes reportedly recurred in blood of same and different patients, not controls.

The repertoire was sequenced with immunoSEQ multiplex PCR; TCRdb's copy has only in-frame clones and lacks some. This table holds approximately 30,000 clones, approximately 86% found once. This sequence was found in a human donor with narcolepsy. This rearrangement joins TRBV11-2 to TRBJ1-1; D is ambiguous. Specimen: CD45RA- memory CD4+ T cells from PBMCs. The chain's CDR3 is CASSLALVGTEAFF. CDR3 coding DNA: TGTGCCAGCAGCTTAGCATTGGTGGGGACTGAAGCTTTCTTT.